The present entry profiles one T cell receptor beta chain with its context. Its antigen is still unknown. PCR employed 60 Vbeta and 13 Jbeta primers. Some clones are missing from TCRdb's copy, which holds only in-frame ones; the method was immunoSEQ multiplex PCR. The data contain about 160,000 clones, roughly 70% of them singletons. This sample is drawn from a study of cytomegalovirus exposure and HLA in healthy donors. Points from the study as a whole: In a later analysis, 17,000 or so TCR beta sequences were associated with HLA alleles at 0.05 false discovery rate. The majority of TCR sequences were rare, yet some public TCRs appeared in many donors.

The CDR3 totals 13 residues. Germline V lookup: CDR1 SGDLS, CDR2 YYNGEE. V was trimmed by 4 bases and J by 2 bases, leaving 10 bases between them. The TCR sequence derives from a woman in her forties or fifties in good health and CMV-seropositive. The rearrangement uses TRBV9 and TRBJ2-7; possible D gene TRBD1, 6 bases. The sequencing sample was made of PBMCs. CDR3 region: CASSPRGTYEQYF. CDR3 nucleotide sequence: TGTGCCAGCAGCCCGAGGGGGACCTACGAGCAGTACTTC.